These T cell receptor beta chains were read from a single sample in a study of blood T cell repertoires in COVID-19. Produced via immunoSEQ multiplex PCR; TCRdb's table is partial and in-frame only. The sample includes 40,000 to 45,000 clones, about 90% seen only once; the top ten take around 4.5%. The sequencing input was peripheral blood. These receptors all come from a man in his sixties with acute or convalescent COVID-19. Each CDR3 is given with its conserved first and last residue. Each record gives: J gene, clone size, V gene, D gene, CDR3 DNA, CDR3 protein. D genes are given only for firm matches. Rows may omit the clone size; those that give it use once, few, many or a size class.

TRBJ2-7 | once | TRBV12-5 | TRBD1 | TGTGCTAGTGGTTTGGAGGGACAGAGCTCCTACGAGCAGTACTTC | CASGLEGQSSYEQYF
TRBJ1-1 | NA | TRBV2 | TRBD1 | TGTGCCAGCAGTGTTTGGGACAGGAACACTGAAGCTTTCTTT | CASSVWDRNTEAFF
TRBJ2-1 | few | TRBV5-6 | NA | TGTGCCAGCAGGGCAGGGTTTAGCTCCTACAATGAGCAGTTCTTC | CASRAGFSSYNEQFF
TRBJ2-1 | NA | TRBV11-2 | NA | TGTGCCAGCAGCTTAAGTTTCGATCCAGATGAGCAGTTCTTC | CASSLSFDPDEQFF
TRBJ2-1 | NA | TRBV5-6 | NA | TGTGCCAGCAGCTTGAGGGGGAACTACAATGAGCAGTTCTTC | CASSLRGNYNEQFF
TRBJ1-2 | NA | TRBV18 | NA | TGTGCCAGCTCGCCGAGACAGGATAATAACTATGGCTACACCTTC | CASSPRQDNNYGYTF
TRBJ1-1 | NA | TRBV10-3 | NA | TGTGCCATCAGTCAGCGGGAATCCTGGGCGGACACTGAAGCTTTCTTT | CAISQRESWADTEAFF
TRBJ2-2 | NA | TRBV7-8 | NA | TGTGCCAGCAGCTCGGGACTCATGAACACCGGGGAGCTGTTTTTT | CASSSGLMNTGELFF
TRBJ2-3 | NA | TRBV10-1 | TRBD2 | TGCGCCAGCAGTCAAACGACTAGCGGAGCCACAGATACGCAGTATTTT | CASSQTTSGATDTQYF
TRBJ1-2 | NA | TRBV6-5 | TRBD1 | TGTGCCAGCAGGGGCGGCGGGACAGGGGCCGGCTACACCTTC | CASRGGGTGAGYTF
TRBJ2-2 | NA | TRBV10-2 | NA | TGCGCCAGCAGTGTCGTTGACACCGGGGAGCTGTTTTTT | CASSVVDTGELFF
TRBJ1-6 | NA | TRBV7-2 | NA | TGTGCCAGCAGCTTATTTACAGAAGTTTCACCCCTCCACTTT | CASSLFTEVSPLHF
TRBJ1-6 | NA | TRBV7-2 | NA | TGTGCCAGCAGCCGGGGCAGGACAGCCCATAATTCACCCCTCCACTTT | CASSRGRTAHNSPLHF
TRBJ1-5 | NA | TRBV7-6 | NA | TGTGCCAGCAGCTTAGGGACAGATAGCAATCAGCCCCAGCATTTT | CASSLGTDSNQPQHF
TRBJ1-4 | once | TRBV2 | TRBD1 | TGTGCCAGCAGCGAACAGGGGAGGGATGAAAAACTGTTTTTT | CASSEQGRDEKLFF
TRBJ2-3 | NA | TRBV12-3/TRBV12-4 | TRBD2 | TGTGCCAGCAGTTTCGGGCGGGGGGATACGCAGTATTTT | CASSFGRGDTQYF